This entry lists 28 T cell receptor beta chains sequenced from one sample in a study of OX40 agonist ivuxolimab in advanced cancers. Produced via immunoSEQ multiplex PCR; TCRdb's table is partial and in-frame only. Found here are some 70,000 clones, around 90% of them singletons; the top ten hold 2.5% to 3%. Sequenced material: CD4+ or CD8+ T cells sorted from blood, taken in a trial of the OX40 agonist ivuxolimab. The receptors shown here come from an adult with an advanced solid tumor such as melanoma, head and neck, liver or kidney cancer.

The chain links TRBV30 to TRBJ1-2; 9 bases map to TRBD1. The CDR3 runs 13 residues. With V trimmed by 3 bases and J by 4 bases, 3 bases remained unmatched. CDR1 is GTSNPN, CDR2 SVGIG, per germline (reference sequence). The CDR3 sequence: CAWSPGQGYGYTF. In DNA, the CDR3 is TGTGCCTGGAGCCCGGGACAGGGCTATGGCTACACCTTC.

J is TRBJ1-2 and V is TRBV12-2; the table gives TRBD1 as D, unverified against the DNA. TRBV12-2 is reported as a pseudogene. The CDR3 is 10 amino acids. CDR3 coding DNA: TGTGCAAGTCCCCCATATGGCTACACCTTC. This gives the protein CASPPYGYTF.

Here the CDR3 DNA reads TGTGCCAGCAGGACTGGCAGGGAGGTCACCGGGGAGCTGTTTTTT. Protein sequence: CASRTGREVTGELFF. The chain links TRBV2 to TRBJ2-2, with D perhaps TRBD2 (6 bases). This CDR3 is 15 amino acids long. Trimming took 6 bases from V and 4 from J, leaving 15 bases between them. Germline-derived CDR1 and CDR2 are SNHLY and FYNNEI.

As regards this clone: At one boundary the junction diverges from the germline segment, which might be a read error. The chain uses TRBV10-2 and TRBJ2-5; D is ambiguous. Germline V gene sequence: CDR1 WSHSY, CDR2 SAAADI. CDR3 length: 13 residues. CDR3 residues: CASSEHQQGTQYF. CDR3 in DNA: TGCGCCAGCAGTGAGCATCAACAAGGGACCCAGTACTTC.

The chain recombines TRBV11-3 with TRBJ2-5; D is possibly TRBD1 (5 bases). Trimming took 1 base from V and 3 from J, leaving 12 bases between them. This CDR3 is built from 15 residues. From germline, CDR1 is SGHNT and CDR2 YENEEA. CDR3 nucleotide sequence: TGTGCCAGCAGCTTAGGAGTCAGGGTTGAAGAGACCCAGTACTTC. Its protein is CASSLGVRVEETQYF.

The chain links TRBV29-1 to TRBJ1-6; 8 nucleotides align to TRBD1. Looked up from germline, CDR1 is SQVTM and CDR2 is ANQGSEA. V was pared by 6 bases and J by 7 bases, with 5 bases of the junction left unmatched. The CDR3 consists of 13 residues. The CDR3 DNA is TGCAGCGTGAGACAGGGGAGCAATTCACCCCTCCACTTT. This sequence encodes CSVRQGSNSPLHF.

This chain links TRBV6-5 with TRBJ1-2, with D perhaps TRBD1 (5 bases). The CDR3 is 15 amino acids. V lost 5 bases and J lost 2, with 15 bases in between. The V gene's germline CDR1 is MNHEY and CDR2 SVGAGI. The CDR3: CASSNPAGNNYGYTF. As DNA, the CDR3 is TGTGCCAGCAGTAACCCCGCAGGGAACAACTATGGCTACACCTTC.

The CDR3 loop reads CASSSTSGGALDTQYF. In nucleotides, the CDR3 is TGTGCCAGCAGTTCCACCAGCGGGGGGGCCTTAGATACGCAGTATTTT. The rearrangement uses TRBV11-1 and TRBJ2-3; TRBD2 matches at 10 bases. This CDR3 is 16 amino acids long. The V and J ends lost 6 bases and 5 bases, in that order; junction bases with no gene match: 11. Germline CDR1 and CDR2: SGHAT and FQDESV (reference sequence).

The chain is built from TRBV6-1 and TRBJ1-3; unclear D gene. V was clipped by 8 bases and J by 6 bases, with 14 bases between them. Germline V gene sequence: CDR1 MNHNS, CDR2 SASEGT. The CDR3 loop spans 13 amino acids. CDR3 nucleotide sequence: TGTGCCAGCGCAGAATCTCAATCAAACACCATATATTTT. Its protein is CASAESQSNTIYF.

The rearrangement links TRBV7-8 to TRBJ1-2; D gene unclear. V was pared by 1 base and J by 8 bases, with 17 bases between. Germline V gene data show CDR1 as SGHVS and CDR2 as FQNEAQ. The CDR3 contains 15 residues. CDR3: CASSLGADSSGGYTF. The CDR3 coding sequence is TGTGCCAGCAGCTTAGGGGCCGACTCTTCGGGCGGCTACACCTTC.

This rearrangement joins TRBV30 to TRBJ2-3, with D possibly matching TRBD2 (7 bases). Trimming took 2 bases from V and 0 from J, leaving 18 bases between them. From germline, CDR1 is GTSNPN and CDR2 SVGIG (reference sequence). This CDR3 has 17 residues. For the CDR3, the DNA is TGTGCCTGGAGTCCCCCCGGACTAGGGGGAAGCACAGATACGCAGTATTTT. It codes for CAWSPPGLGGSTDTQYF.

V is TRBV11-1 and J is TRBJ2-6; 7 bases agree with TRBD2. The CDR3 extends over 17 amino acids. Germline assignment: CDR1 SGHAT and CDR2 FQDESV (reference sequence). Trimming removed 3 bases from V and 4 bases from J; junction bases left unmatched: 9. CDR3 sequence (DNA): TGTGCCAGCAGCTTCCGGCAGGGAGGGTCCGGGGCCAACGTCCTGACTTTC. This translates into CASSFRQGGSGANVLTF.

Regarding this clone: The junction differs from germline at one of its ends, possibly a read error. The genes are TRBV6-6 and TRBJ1-3; D gene uncertain. The CDR3 has 12 residues. Germline loops: CDR1 MNHNY, CDR2 SVGAGI (reference sequence). The CDR3: CASSYSANTIYF. In DNA form, the CDR3 reads TGTGCCAGCAGTTACTCTGCAAACACCATATATTTT.

The V call is TRBV18, the J call TRBJ2-7, with unresolved D. V lost 3 bases, J lost 0 bases, and 9 bases lay in between. CDR1 is KGHSH and CDR2 is LQKENI in the germline V gene. This CDR3 is 14 amino acids long. DNA for the CDR3: TGTGCCAGCTCACCCACACCTTCCTCCTACGAGCAGTACTTC. Translating gives CASSPTPSSYEQYF.

The rearrangement joins TRBV2 to TRBJ2-4; 7 bases agree with TRBD2. Germline V gene lookup returns CDR1 SNHLY and CDR2 FYNNEI. V gave up 8 bases and J gave up 3 bases; unmatched junction bases: 4. The CDR3 has 13 amino acids. CDR3 in DNA: TGTGCCAGCCGAGGGGACTACAAAAACATTCAGTACTTC. It translates to CASRGDYKNIQYF.

This clone occurred once. This sequence joins TRBV5-5 and TRBJ2-1; the match to TRBD2 covers 8 bases. The junction had 8 bases not matched to a gene; V was cut back by 1 base and J by 8 bases. This CDR3 comprises 15 residues. Germline CDR1 SGHKS, CDR2 YYEKEE (reference sequence). The CDR3 here is CASSLLGGASDEQFF. Written as DNA, the CDR3 is TGTGCCAGCAGCTTGCTCGGGGGGGCTTCGGATGAGCAGTTCTTC.

In this sample, this clone turned up a few times. The chain recombines TRBV18 with TRBJ1-5; tentatively, D is TRBD1 (5 bases). Germline V gives CDR1 KGHSH, CDR2 LQKENI. The CDR3 has 13 amino acids. Trimming took 3 bases from V and 6 from J, leaving 9 bases between them. CDR3 loop: CASSPGGTQPQHF. CDR3 DNA: TGTGCCAGCTCACCCGGGGGAACTCAGCCCCAGCATTTT.

The count of this clone is one. Germline is not matched at one junction end, which may reflect a read error. The V gene is TRBV5-1, the J gene TRBJ1-1, with 7 bases matching TRBD1. Germline CDR1 reads SGHRS; CDR2 reads YFSETQ. The CDR3 contains 15 residues. DNA of the CDR3: TGCGCCAGCAGCTCACGACAGGGTGCGAACACTAAAGCTTTCTTT. Residues: CASSSRQGANTKAFF.

The rearrangement joins TRBV15 to TRBJ2-5; 10 bases agree with TRBD2. This CDR3 contains 15 residues. Per germline, CDR1 LNHNV and CDR2 YYDKDF (reference sequence). Trimming took 2 bases from V and 2 from J; bases not matched to a gene: 2. CDR3 residues: CATSRSLAGQETQYF. The CDR3 DNA follows: TGTGCCACCAGCAGATCACTAGCGGGGCAAGAGACCCAGTACTTC.

The chain recombines TRBV19 with TRBJ2-7, with 11 bases fitting TRBD2. This CDR3 is built from 16 residues. Per germline, CDR1 LNHDA and CDR2 SQIVND (reference sequence). Trimming cost V 7 bases and J 2 bases; bases outside gene matches: 10. The chain's CDR3 is CASTVSLAGGTYEQYF. In DNA form, the CDR3 reads TGTGCCAGTACTGTTAGTCTAGCGGGAGGCACCTACGAGCAGTACTTC.

V and J are TRBV5-8 and TRBJ2-7; D possibly corresponds to TRBD1 (5 bases). Trimming left V 2 bases short and J 2 bases short, with 11 bases between. The CDR3 has 14 amino acids. Per the germline V gene, CDR1 is SGHTS and CDR2 is YDEGEE. The CDR3 region is CASSFRVGTYEQYF. The DNA for the CDR3 is TGTGCCAGCAGCTTCAGGGTAGGCACCTACGAGCAGTACTTC.

V is TRBV19 and J is TRBJ2-2, with 8 bases that match TRBD1. From germline, CDR1 is LNHDA and CDR2 SQIVND (reference sequence). There are 16 residues in the CDR3. The ends lost 6 bases at V and 5 bases at J; junction bases unmatched: 11. CDR3 residues: CASSPRQGSVTGELFF. The CDR3 DNA is TGTGCCAGTAGCCCCCGACAGGGGAGCGTGACCGGGGAGCTGTTTTTT. The full variable domain, rest sourced from reference TRBV19 and TRBJ2-2, is DGGITQSPKYLFRKEGQNVTLSCEQNLNHDAMYWYRQDPGQGLRLIYYSQIVNDFQKGDIAEGYSVSREKKESFPLTVTSAQKNPTAFYLCASSPRQGSVTGELFFGEGSRLTVL.

V is TRBV9 and J is TRBJ2-1, with D tentatively TRBD1 (6 bases). Per the germline V gene, CDR1 is SGDLS and CDR2 is YYNGEE. Trimming took 4 bases from V and 6 from J, leaving 17 bases between them. This CDR3 region has 15 residues. The CDR3 bases are TGTGCCAGCAGCTCCCGAACCGGACAGTCCAATGAGCAGTTCTTC. This sequence encodes CASSSRTGQSNEQFF.

V and J are TRBV7-2 and TRBJ2-2, with a tentative D call TRBD2 (5 bases). Trimming left V 4 bases short and J 2 bases short, with 14 bases between. This CDR3 region has 16 residues. The germline CDR1 and CDR2 sequences are SGHTA and FQGNSA. The CDR3 is CASSSLRAENTGELFF. The CDR3, as DNA: TGTGCCAGCAGCTCTTTGCGGGCAGAAAACACCGGGGAGCTGTTTTTT.

This clone showed up just once. The chain couples TRBV4-1 to TRBJ1-4; unclear D gene. V dropped 1 base and J dropped 8 bases, with 8 bases sitting between them. The CDR3 has 13 amino acids. The germline gives CDR1 MGHRA, CDR2 YSYEKL. Here the CDR3 reads CASSQALSEKLFF. DNA of the CDR3: TGCGCCAGCAGCCAAGCATTGTCCGAAAAACTGTTTTTT.

The chain combines TRBV11-1 with TRBJ2-7, with D tentatively TRBD1 (5 bases). The CDR3 length is 15 residues. V lost 0 bases and J 5 bases, leaving 14 bases between the germline ends. The germline V gene has CDR1 SGHAT and CDR2 FQDESV (reference sequence). CDR3 sequence: CASSLAFQPGNEQYF. The CDR3 coding sequence is TGTGCCAGCAGCTTAGCATTCCAGCCAGGGAACGAGCAGTACTTC. The full variable domain, in which reference TRBV11-1 and TRBJ2-7 provide the parts outside the CDR3, is EAEVAQSPRYKITEKSQAVAFWCDPISGHATLYWYRQILGQGPELLVQFQDESVVDDSQLPKDRFSAERLKGVDSTLKIQPAELGDSAMYLCASSLAFQPGNEQYFGPGTRLTVT.

The chain couples TRBV7-8 to TRBJ2-2, with TRBD2 as a possible D gene (6 bases). In germline, CDR1 is SGHVS, CDR2 FQNEAQ. The V end was cut by 1 base, the J end by 3 bases, with 9 bases between. This CDR3 has 15 residues. CDR3 amino acids: CASSLVWDYTGELFF. In nucleotides, the CDR3 is TGTGCCAGCAGCTTAGTCTGGGACTACACCGGGGAGCTGTTTTTT.

The chain joins TRBV4-1 to TRBJ1-5; 9 nucleotides line up with TRBD1. The V segment lost 0 bases and the J segment 5 bases; nucleotides outside the gene matches: 5. Germline-derived CDR1 and CDR2 are MGHRA and YSYEKL. The CDR3 is 16 amino acids. DNA of the CDR3: TGCGCCAGCAGCCAAGAGACCGGGACAGGGTATCAGCCCCAGCATTTT. Translated: CASSQETGTGYQPQHF.